This T cell receptor beta chain was observed in a study of shared clonotypes between healthy human individuals. Study details: Each donor's CD4 naive and CD4 memory cells filled three plates apiece, CD8 naive two, and CD8 memory one. Findings and caveats of the study: Rarefaction indicated that sorted-subset sequencing remained incomplete although depth was large.

The germline V and J ends were trimmed by 5 bases and 4 bases, with 9 bases remaining between them. The CDR3 length is 12 residues. Germline V gene lookup returns CDR1 MNHNY and CDR2 SVGAGI (reference sequence). This clone was counted at least ten times. Its antigen is unidentified. Other DNA variants within this sample encode the same CDR3. The deep-level immunoSEQ assay was used. Across several immunoSEQ plates, the genomic DNA of each subset was split evenly. TCRdb's copy holds only in-frame clones and misses some; the assay was immunoSEQ multiplex PCR. The sample records about 1 million clones, around 75% being singletons.

The sample was memory CD4+ T cells sorted from blood. Subset here: CD45RA-negative fraction. V gene TRBV6-6 combines with J gene TRBJ2-7, with no clear D. This clonotype was obtained from a man in his late teens or twenties in good health. In DNA form, the CDR3 reads TGTGCCAGCAGTACGCCTCTTTACGAGCAGTACTTC. Protein: CASSTPLYEQYF.